The clone carrying this TCR beta chain appeared many times. Antigen specificity is unknown. This record comes from a study of breast tumors, draining lymph nodes, adjacent tissues. TCRdb re-called the multiplex PCR reads through MiXCR, storing one row per CDR3 protein. The sample has about 53,000 distinct CDR3 sequences; 35% to 50% are singletons. Broader study findings: Tumors had less TCR diversity than lymph nodes, more than nontumor tissue. That most tumor T cells come from lymph nodes remained unproven. Tumor and nontumor repertoires were significantly more similar in luminal-like than in basal-like breast cancer. Data fit most tumor T cells coming from lymph node, expanding in tumor.

The CDR3 has 15 amino acids. The V and J ends lost 0 bases and 7 bases respectively, with 14 bases between them. Per germline, CDR1 SGHKS and CDR2 YYEKEE (reference sequence). The V and J genes are TRBV5-5 and TRBJ2-1, with a weak D call TRBD2 (6 bases). The source of this sequence is a female donor with breast cancer. Some clones in this sample may be carry-over from other donors' samples. What was sequenced was breast tumor tissue. The CDR3 nucleotides are TGTGCCAGCAGCTTGGTGGACCTGGGGGGAAATGAGCAGTTCTTC. Its protein product is CASSLVDLGGNEQFF.